A selection of T cell receptor beta chains follows, all from one sample in a study of shared clonotypes between healthy human individuals. Data came from immunoSEQ multiplex PCR; TCRdb stores just in-frame clones and leaves some out. This table holds about 2.2 million clones, approximately 92% found once. Source material: naive CD8+ T cells from PBMCs. These receptor sequences come from a man aged 18 to 29 in good health. Some clones in this sample may be carry-over from other donors' samples. Each CDR3 is given with its conserved first and last residue. A D gene is named only where the DNA matches it firmly. The size of a clone is reported for some rows only, either as once, few or many, or as a class for expanded clones.

CDR3,DNA,D,V,J,size
CASSYGLGNEQFF,TGTGCCAGCAGTTACGGCCTGGGCAATGAGCAGTTCTTC,.,TRBV6-5,TRBJ2-1,.
CASSWTLRRGARLEDTQYF,TGTGCCAGTAGTTGGACGCTACGCAGGGGGGCTCGGCTAGAGGATACGCAGTATTTT,.,TRBV19,TRBJ2-3,.
CASSLEPGTGGDYEQYF,TGTGCCAGCAGCTTAGAGCCCGGGACAGGGGGGGACTACGAGCAGTACTTC,TRBD1,TRBV7-2,TRBJ2-7,.
CASSFFGSGANVLTF,TGTGCCAGCAGCTTCTTCGGGTCTGGGGCCAACGTCCTGACTTTC,.,TRBV11-2,TRBJ2-6,.
CASSLPSGNEQFF,TGTGCCAGCAGCTTACCTAGCGGGAATGAGCAGTTCTTC,TRBD2,TRBV7-8,TRBJ2-1,.
CASSRVLAGGWGTDTQYF,TGTGCCAGCAGTAGGGTACTAGCGGGAGGGTGGGGCACAGATACGCAGTATTTT,TRBD2,TRBV28,TRBJ2-3,.
CSVETTLAGGSTGELFF,TGCAGCGTTGAGACCACACTAGCGGGAGGGTCCACCGGGGAGCTGTTTTTT,TRBD2,TRBV29-1,TRBJ2-2,.
CASSLSGLQVGQPQHF,TGTGCCAGCAGTTTATCGGGGCTACAGGTAGGTCAGCCCCAGCATTTT,.,TRBV28,TRBJ1-5,few
CASIEGTYSGNTIYF,TGTGCCAGCATCGAGGGAACCTACTCTGGAAACACCATATATTTT,.,TRBV7-2,TRBJ1-3,once
CAWDRGNQPQHF,TGTGCCTGGGACAGGGGAAATCAGCCCCAGCATTTT,TRBD1,TRBV30,TRBJ1-5,.
CASSQETSGREEQYF,TGCGCCAGCAGCCAAGAGACTAGCGGGAGAGAGGAGCAGTACTTC,TRBD2,TRBV4-3,TRBJ2-7,.
CASSPISGHTEAFF,TGTGCCAGCAGTCCCATATCGGGCCACACTGAAGCTTTCTTT,.,TRBV27,TRBJ1-1,few
CASSGTGGREKLFF,TGTGCCAGCAGCGGGACAGGGGGCAGGGAAAAACTGTTTTTT,TRBD1,TRBV2,TRBJ1-4,.
CASSEDRASGNTIYF,TGTGCCAGCAGTGAAGACAGGGCTTCTGGAAACACCATATATTTT,.,TRBV6-1,TRBJ1-3,once
CASSVGLAAYEQYF,TGCGCCAGCAGCGTAGGACTAGCGGCCTACGAGCAGTACTTC,TRBD2,TRBV5-1,TRBJ2-7,.
CSSPGGASYNEQFF,TGCAGCTCCCCCGGGGGGGCATCCTACAATGAGCAGTTCTTC,TRBD2,TRBV29-1,TRBJ2-1,.
CASRTGTEGYTF,TGTGCCAGCAGGACAGGGACAGAAGGCTACACCTTC,TRBD1,TRBV27,TRBJ1-2,.
CASSLGWARAYEQYF,TGTGCCAGCAGCCTGGGGTGGGCCAGGGCCTACGAGCAGTACTTC,.,TRBV5-5,TRBJ2-7,.
CATSRDWGQGSEQYF,TGTGCCACCAGCAGAGATTGGGGACAGGGGTCCGAGCAGTACTTC,TRBD1,TRBV15,TRBJ2-7,.
CASSSGQGVSYEQYF,TGTGCCAGCAGTTCCGGACAGGGGGTAAGCTACGAGCAGTACTTC,TRBD1,TRBV27,TRBJ2-7,once
CSVPGQGFDGYTF,TGCAGCGTCCCCGGACAGGGGTTTGATGGCTACACCTTC,TRBD1,TRBV29-1,TRBJ1-2,few
CASKTGVFNEQFF,TGTGCCAGCAAGACAGGGGTGTTTAATGAGCAGTTCTTC,TRBD1,TRBV27,TRBJ2-1,.
CATSREGEVYGYTF,TGTGCCACCAGCAGAGAAGGGGAAGTCTATGGCTACACCTTC,.,TRBV15,TRBJ1-2,.
CASSVVGTPAYEQYF,TGTGCCAGCAGCGTAGTCGGGACGCCGGCCTACGAGCAGTACTTC,.,TRBV9,TRBJ2-7,.
CASSQQPGLAVEQYF,TGCGCCAGCAGCCAGCAACCGGGACTAGCGGTGGAGCAGTACTTC,TRBD2,TRBV4-3,TRBJ2-7,.
CASSLALAGPYNEQFF,TGTGCCAGCAGCTTGGCCTTAGCGGGGCCCTACAATGAGCAGTTCTTC,TRBD2,TRBV5-6,TRBJ2-1,.
CASRSRGHTEAFF,TGTGCCAGCCGAAGTCGGGGGCACACTGAAGCTTTCTTT,.,TRBV7-6,TRBJ1-1,.
CASSGRQGCYTF,TGTGCCAGCAGCGGACGACAGGGTTGCTACACCTTC,TRBD1,TRBV7-2,TRBJ1-2,.
CASSYSGKNIQYF,TGTGCCAGCAGTTACTCGGGGAAAAACATTCAGTACTTC,.,TRBV6-5,TRBJ2-4,once
CASLQGFTEQFF,TGTGCCAGCCTACAGGGGTTTACTGAGCAGTTCTTC,TRBD1,TRBV6-1,TRBJ2-1,.
CSGSVNTEAFF,TGCAGCGGTTCAGTGAACACTGAAGCTTTCTTT,.,TRBV29-1,TRBJ1-1,.
CASSFLYEQYF,TGTGCCAGCAGTTTCTTGTACGAGCAGTACTTC,.,TRBV6-1,TRBJ2-7,.
CSVVKGREQYF,TGCAGCGTTGTTAAGGGGCGCGAGCAGTACTTC,.,TRBV29-1,TRBJ2-7,once
CASSQDRGQEETQYF,TGCGCCAGCAGCCAAGATCGAGGGCAGGAAGAGACCCAGTACTTC,.,TRBV4-1,TRBJ2-5,.
CASSLWGQNEKLFF,TGTGCCAGCAGTTTATGGGGGCAAAATGAAAAACTGTTTTTT,.,TRBV28,TRBJ1-4,.
CSVDGGPPGTQYF,TGCAGCGTTGACGGGGGTCCGCCTGGGACCCAGTACTTC,.,TRBV29-1,TRBJ2-5,.
CASSPIIGETQYF,TGTGCCAGCAGCCCTATTATCGGAGAGACCCAGTACTTC,.,TRBV27,TRBJ2-5,.
CASSPIQREANYGYTF,TGTGCCAGCTCACCCATTCAAAGGGAAGCTAACTATGGCTACACCTTC,.,TRBV18,TRBJ1-2,.
CASSRDLAGEQYF,TGTGCCAGCAGCCGGGACCTTGCGGGGGAGCAGTACTTC,.,TRBV7-7,TRBJ2-7,once
CASSPRTVGTGELFF,TGTGCCAGTAGTCCTCGGACAGTGGGGACCGGGGAGCTGTTTTTT,.,TRBV19,TRBJ2-2,.
CASSPIPDTQYF,TGTGCCAGCAGCCCCATTCCAGATACGCAGTATTTT,.,TRBV7-9,TRBJ2-3,.
CRTGPDNSNQPQHF,TGTCGAACAGGGCCAGATAATAGCAATCAGCCCCAGCATTTT,.,TRBV28,TRBJ1-5,.
CASSGLASTDTQYF,TGTGCCAGCAGTGGACTAGCTAGCACAGATACGCAGTATTTT,TRBD2,TRBV5-4,TRBJ2-3,.
CASSESAANTEAFF,TGCGCCAGCAGTGAGTCAGCAGCGAACACTGAAGCTTTCTTT,.,TRBV10-2,TRBJ1-1,few
CASSLSQSYEQYF,TGTGCCAGCAGTTTAAGTCAGTCCTACGAGCAGTACTTC,.,TRBV27,TRBJ2-7,.
CASSEGPEAFF,TGTGCCAGCAGTGAAGGGCCTGAAGCTTTCTTT,.,TRBV2,TRBJ1-1,.
CASSGGLAGLFYEQFF,TGTGCCAGCAGCGGAGGACTAGCGGGATTATTCTATGAGCAGTTCTTC,TRBD2,TRBV5-6,TRBJ2-1,.
CASSYKGVVDTEAFF,TGTGCCAGCAGTTACAAAGGGGTGGTGGACACTGAAGCTTTCTTT,.,TRBV6-5,TRBJ1-1,.
CASSWGLAGGRADTQYF,TGTGCCAGCAGCTGGGGACTAGCGGGAGGTCGTGCAGATACGCAGTATTTT,TRBD2,TRBV7-9,TRBJ2-3,once
CASSLTAASWSSPLHF,TGTGCCAGCAGCCTCACTGCTGCAAGTTGGAGTTCACCCCTCCACTTT,.,TRBV11-2,TRBJ1-6,once
CASSVDWTGWNYGYTF,TGTGCCAGCAGCGTAGATTGGACAGGGTGGAACTATGGCTACACCTTC,TRBD1,TRBV9,TRBJ1-2,.
CASSLLLGHLMSEQFF,TGTGCCAGCAGCTTATTATTGGGACACCTAATGTCGGAGCAGTTCTTC,.,TRBV11-2,TRBJ2-1,.
CASSQDSSDGAKNTEAFF,TGCGCCAGCAGCCAAGATAGTTCGGACGGGGCAAAGAACACTGAAGCTTTCTTT,.,TRBV4-1,TRBJ1-1,.
CASSLGLRTGYTGELFF,TGTGCCAGCAGTCTGGGCCTTAGAACGGGTTACACCGGGGAGCTGTTTTTT,.,TRBV27,TRBJ2-2,.
CASSLAPGLAGYTGELFF,TGTGCCAGCAGCTTAGCCCCCGGCCTAGCGGGATACACCGGGGAGCTGTTTTTT,TRBD2,TRBV7-9,TRBJ2-2,.
CASSTGTGGWNTEAFF,TGCGCCAGCAGTACCGGGACAGGGGGATGGAACACTGAAGCTTTCTTT,TRBD1,TRBV5-1,TRBJ1-1,few